The clone carrying this TCR beta chain came up a few times. What it recognizes is unknown. Autoimmune disease history or systemic immunosuppression meant exclusion. TCRdb's table, derived via immunoSEQ multiplex PCR, lists solely in-frame clones and lacks some. Altogether 45,000 to 70,000 clones are present, around nine tenths being singletons, with the ten largest covering roughly 1.5%. This record comes from a study of OX40 agonist ivuxolimab in advanced cancers. Germline CDR1 KGHSH, CDR2 LQKENI. CDR3 length equals 16 residues. Trimming left V 2 bases short and J 3 bases short, with 14 bases between. The study, taken as a whole, reports: CD4+ and CD8+ T cells in blood underwent clonal expansion by week 6 at 0.1 to 3.0 mg/kg. CD8+ T cells (on average) carried more expanded clones than CD4+ T cells.

This clonotype originated in an adult with an advanced solid tumor such as melanoma, head and neck, liver or kidney cancer. The specimen comprised CD4+ or CD8+ T cells sorted from blood, sampled in a trial of the OX40 agonist ivuxolimab. The chain combines TRBV18 with TRBJ2-1; possible D gene TRBD1, 6 bases. CDR3 DNA sequence: TGTGCCAGCTCACCAGTGAGGCAGGGGTTCTACAATGAGCAGTTCTTC. This sequence encodes CASSPVRQGFYNEQFF. The variable domain in full, with the rest retrieved from reference TRBV18 and TRBJ2-1, is NAGVMQNPRHLVRRRGQEARLRCSPMKGHSHVYWYRQLPEEGLKFMVYLQKENIIDESGMPKERFSAEFPKEGPSILRIQQVVRGDSAAYFCASSPVRQGFYNEQFFGPGTRLTVL.